This TCR beta chain is drawn from a study of blood T cell repertoires in COVID-19 (dated by TCRdb to the early 2020s). Regarding the research as a whole: The collaborator samples originated in the United States, Italy and Spain and spanned the acute and convalescent phases of COVID-19. The samples were drawn from the first 160 participants of the ongoing ImmuneRACE study and from more than 1,000 subjects provided by 6 global collaborators. Deeply sampled blood TCRbeta repertoires from subjects exposed to, actively infected with, or recovered from COVID-19 were included in the dataset. A freely available public database, intended as a resource for researchers studying the immune response to SARS-CoV-2, is where the repertoires were released. Where available, HLA class I and class II types were taken from metadata supplied by the sample provider and were not determined by assay-based typing. The material from the prospective study consisted of cDNA or gDNA derived from T cells, B-cell-depleted T cells, or PBMCs. Sample metadata almost always included a de-identified subject ID, COVID-19 status, age in years and sex. The full study reports these points: Clinical and demographic metadata were provided uncurated, with the amount varying by source and participant.

V has 2 bases trimmed and J has 6 bases trimmed; junction bases matching no gene number 10. Measured from the cysteine to the phenylalanine, the CDR3 is 17 residues long. Of all the DNA, just the CDR3 is kept, 51 bases in frame from base 1. The CDR1 and CDR2 encoded by the germline V gene are SGHAT and FQNNGV. TCRbeta CDR3 regions were amplified from genomic DNA using the immunoSEQ Assay, a bias-controlled multiplex PCR. Per the source publication's procedure: Within the assay, amplification of reference gene primers was used to estimate how many nucleated cells each sample contained. Sequence reads were collapsed and filtered to measure the absolute abundance of every unique TCRbeta CDR3 rearrangement. Productive Simpson clonality was computed per sample as the square root of Simpson's diversity index over productive rearrangements. Sourced from immuneACCESS, this table was stored by TCRdb with only in-frame sequences that have V and J called. A share of the clones is absent; for the studies checked, an unresolved V gene accounts for under half, and the remainder has no known explanation. V, J and clone size derive from that table, while D and trimming were established from the DNA sequence. This sample gives approximately 300,000 clones in total; more than 75% of them show up just once. Roughly 2.6% of the sample rests with the top ten.

About this clone: Its antigen is not yet known. No base quality information exists; no much larger clone differs at one position.

In the prospective study, participants were roughly 18 to 90 years old, resided in under 30 geographic areas of the United States, and were enrolled through a virtual design. To assign participants to cohorts, the prospective study relied on clinical history that participants themselves reported in a screening survey and a study questionnaire. Recovered participants in ImmuneRACE Cohort 3 were defined as having two consecutive negative NP/OP PCR tests, clearance from a healthcare professional, or resolution of symptoms. In the prospective study, mobile phlebotomists collected whole blood, serum and a nasopharyngeal or oropharyngeal swab from each participant. Prospective study participants could optionally give additional blood draws and questionnaires over an approximately 2-month period. Blood samples from the prospective study were shipped frozen or at room temperature prior to DNA extraction.

The sequence came from a woman younger than 35 who had recovered from COVID-19. Recombination linked TRBV11-2 to TRBJ2-1; the junction holds 10 bases that match TRBD2. Sequencing was done on a sample of PBMCs or T cells enriched from blood (not recorded which). The sequence in DNA is TGTGCCAGCAGCTTAAGACAGCGGGAGGGCCCAGGCAATGAGCAGTTCTTC. Translated, it gives CASSLRQREGPGNEQFF.